Listed below are T cell receptor beta chains from one sample, sequenced in a study of blood T cells in healthy people across ages. Using its own MiXCR run on the 5' RACE reads, TCRdb lists one record per CDR3 protein. The sample records some 1.5 million distinct CDR3 sequences, under 30% being singletons. The sequenced sample consisted of blood. The receptors stem from a woman between 25 and 40 years old in good health. Both conserved end residues are part of each CDR3.

v_call,cdr3_aa
TRBV4-3,CVSSQDWGRTYEQYF
TRBV20-1,CSARDGLTAGETQFF
TRBV5-1,CASKGEWATNEKLFF
TRBV29-1,CSVLPGGNQPQHF
TRBV20-1,CSASTSGSRLDTQYF
TRBV28,CASKGTEAFF
TRBV2,CASSTQGTKNTEAFF
TRBV7-9,CASSPERQNGYTF
TRBV9,CASSVEASSYEQYF
TRBV29-1,CSVEGSDRGHSGTQYF
TRBV18,CASSPGESGKFNEQFF
TRBV6-6,CASSPTLAATKNEQFF
TRBV5-1,CASSLLGLPYNEQFF
TRBV27,CASSAGISYEQYF
TRBV29-1,CSVARGGGGVEQYF
TRBV29-1,CSVEYPSGSSYGQYF
TRBV11-2,CASSLEATPNYGYTF
TRBV9,CASSVGPIGTEAFF
TRBV6-6,CASSYLTGGNEAFF
TRBV28,CATHGASGVDTQYF
TRBV12-3/TRBV12-4,CASSFGTGSYGYTF
TRBV20-1,CSAVLGTNNEKLFF
TRBV6-5,CASSYPLWGRRSSYNEQFF
TRBV6-5,CASRSDSNYGYTF
TRBV5-1,CASSFSRVSPDTQYF
TRBV28,CASSSQGAWDTEAFF
TRBV6-4,CASRSWTGTYEQYF
TRBV4-1,CASSQVPDGETQYF
TRBV16,CASSHIAGGLNEQFF
TRBV28,CASRNPRDGKETQHF
TRBV7-9,CASSLVGDGAYEQYF
TRBV6-5,CASRSGTRGANTEAFF
TRBV3-1,CASSQDWPSSPDGYIF
TRBV4-3,CASSQRRGGYEQYF
TRBV29-1,CSVEPGPSTDTQYF
TRBV11-1,CASSDRDSPQETQYF
TRBV20-1,CSAAINEKLFF
TRBV11-3,CASSFRVEDTQYF
TRBV5-1,CASRRDPATRRNNEQFF
TRBV21-1,CASLGAVDYEQYF
TRBV7-9,CASTGAWGETQYF
TRBV4-1,CASSPRGLTSEDTQYF
TRBV12-3/TRBV12-4,CASSRQGGTGELFF
TRBV20-1,CSARGSGFGNEQYF
TRBV10-1,CASSAEVWTEAFF
TRBV6-5,CAGSYGYEQYF
TRBV4-2,CASSQDAQGGKNEQYF
TRBV7-2,CASSLGTSVTQYF
TRBV3-1,CTSSSYTGDPYEQYF
TRBV5-1,CASSPIAGRSSYEQYF
TRBV9,CASSAAGGAGDYGYTF
TRBV3-1,CASKPRESQETQYF
TRBV12-3/TRBV12-4,CASSQGGLNTEAFF
TRBV7-9,CASSSTGTGVDYGYTF
TRBV9,CASSVGGATEQYF
TRBV10-3,CAISELGQGAGDTQYF
TRBV10-3,CAISGGVTDEQYF
TRBV29-1,CSVDTGGGYTF